The 5 T cell receptor beta chains below come from one sample, sequenced in a study of CD8 T cells in ankylosing spondylitis. Study-wide results and caveats: Characteristic, it appeared, of ankylosing spondylitis blood was a TCR beta motif of fewer than 10 highly homologous variants.

Their antigens are not known. TCRdb passed the 5' RACE reads through MiXCR, listing each CDR3 protein once. The sample carries more than 600,000 distinct CDR3 sequences, roughly 19% recorded once. Input material: blood, either unsorted or a sorted T cell fraction (not recorded which). The receptors derive from a male donor with ankylosing spondylitis.

This clonotype was recorded a few times. This chain uses TRBV12-3 or TRBV12-4 with TRBJ1-1; tentatively, D is TRBD1 (6 bases). The CDR3 has 13 amino acids. Trimming took 3 bases from V and 6 from J, leaving 11 bases between them. The CDR3 DNA follows: TGTGCCAGCAGTTTTAACAGGGCCCCTGAAGCTTTCTTT. Translating gives CASSFNRAPEAFF.

The table lists this clonotype with a few counts. CDR3 protein: CASSSQQGAEYEKLFF. The CDR3 coding sequence is TGTGCCAGCAGTTCGCAACAGGGGGCGGAATACGAAAAACTGTTTTTT. The chain uses TRBV27 and TRBJ1-4; 9 bases align to TRBD1. Germline CDR1 reads MNHEY; CDR2 reads SMNVEV (reference sequence). V lost 4 bases and J lost 8; bases outside the gene matches: 11. The CDR3 has 16 residues.

This chain joins TRBV15 and TRBJ2-7; tentative D call: TRBD1 (6 bases). CDR3 size: 15 residues. Germline assignment: CDR1 LNHNV and CDR2 YYDKDF (reference sequence). Trimming pared 9 bases from V and 2 bases from J, leaving 20 bases between. As DNA, the CDR3 is TGTGCCACTAAAGAGAGCAGGGGATCTACCTACGAGCAGTACTTC. Its translation is CATKESRGSTYEQYF.

On this clonotype: A much larger clone lies one base from this, so it may be a read error. V gene TRBV4-3 combines with J gene TRBJ2-7; D not certain. Germline V CDR1 and CDR2: LGHNA, YSLEER. The CDR3 spans 13 residues. CDR3: CVSSQDLGNEQYF. In DNA, the CDR3 is TGCGTCAGCAGCCAAGATCTCGGCAACGAGCAGTACTTC.

The chain is built from TRBV27 and TRBJ2-7, with 9 bases lining up with TRBD2. J gave up 3 bases and V 5 bases, and 8 bases lay outside the gene matches. Germline lookup yields CDR1 MNHEY and CDR2 SMNVEV (reference sequence). The CDR3 is 15 residues long. CDR3 nucleotides: TGTGCCAGCAGTCCTTCTAGCGGGGCGCACTACGAGCAGTACTTC. Translating gives CASSPSSGAHYEQYF.